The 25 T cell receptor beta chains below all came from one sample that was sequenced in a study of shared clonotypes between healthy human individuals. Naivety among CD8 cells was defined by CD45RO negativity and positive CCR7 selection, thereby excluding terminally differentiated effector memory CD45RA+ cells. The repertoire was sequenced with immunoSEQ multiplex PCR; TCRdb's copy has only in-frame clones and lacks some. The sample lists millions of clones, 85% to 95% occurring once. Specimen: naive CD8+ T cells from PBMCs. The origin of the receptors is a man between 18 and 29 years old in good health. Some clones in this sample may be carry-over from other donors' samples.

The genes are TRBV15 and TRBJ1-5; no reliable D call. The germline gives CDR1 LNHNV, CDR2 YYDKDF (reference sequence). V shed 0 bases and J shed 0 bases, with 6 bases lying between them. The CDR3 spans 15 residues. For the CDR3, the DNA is TGTGCCACCAGCAGAGATAAGGGTAGCAATCAGCCCCAGCATTTT. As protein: CATSRDKGSNQPQHF.

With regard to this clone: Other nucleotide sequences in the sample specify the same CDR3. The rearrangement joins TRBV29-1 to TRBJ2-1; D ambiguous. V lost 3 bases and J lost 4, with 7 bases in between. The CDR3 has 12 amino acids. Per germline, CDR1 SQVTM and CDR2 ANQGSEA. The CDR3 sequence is CSVDERYNEQFF. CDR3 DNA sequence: TGCAGCGTTGACGAAAGGTACAATGAGCAGTTCTTC.

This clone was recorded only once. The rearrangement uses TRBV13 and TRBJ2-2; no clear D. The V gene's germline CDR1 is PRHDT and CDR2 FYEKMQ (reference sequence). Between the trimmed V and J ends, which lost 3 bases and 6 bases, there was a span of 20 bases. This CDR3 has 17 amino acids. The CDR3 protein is CASSFSLAGQIPGELFF. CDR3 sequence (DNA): TGTGCCAGCAGCTTCTCCCTCGCCGGGCAGATCCCCGGGGAGCTGTTTTTT.

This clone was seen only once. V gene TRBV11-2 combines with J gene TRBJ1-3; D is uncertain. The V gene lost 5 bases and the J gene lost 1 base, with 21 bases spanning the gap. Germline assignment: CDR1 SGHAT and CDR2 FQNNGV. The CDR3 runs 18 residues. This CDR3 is CASSPGTHSWMSGNTIYF. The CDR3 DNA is TGTGCCAGCAGCCCTGGCACGCACAGTTGGATGTCTGGAAACACCATATATTTT.

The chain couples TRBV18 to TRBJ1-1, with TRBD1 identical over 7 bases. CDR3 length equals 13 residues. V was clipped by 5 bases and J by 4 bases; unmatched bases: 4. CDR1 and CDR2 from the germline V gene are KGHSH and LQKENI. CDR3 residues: CASSLGTATEAFF. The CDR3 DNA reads TGTGCCAGCTCATTGGGGACAGCCACTGAAGCTTTCTTT.

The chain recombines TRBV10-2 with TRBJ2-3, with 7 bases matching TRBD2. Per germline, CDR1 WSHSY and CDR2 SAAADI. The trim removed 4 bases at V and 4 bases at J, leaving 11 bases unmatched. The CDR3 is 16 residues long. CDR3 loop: CASSASRLASSDTQYF. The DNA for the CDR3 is TGCGCCAGCAGTGCGAGCCGACTAGCATCATCAGATACGCAGTATTTT.

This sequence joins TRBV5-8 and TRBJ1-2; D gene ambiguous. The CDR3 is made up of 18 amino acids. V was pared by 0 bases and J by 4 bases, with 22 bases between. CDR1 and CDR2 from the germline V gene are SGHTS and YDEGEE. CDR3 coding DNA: TGTGCCAGCAGCTTGGTGGTAGAGGAACCACCCAAGTCCTATGGCTACACCTTC. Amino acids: CASSLVVEEPPKSYGYTF. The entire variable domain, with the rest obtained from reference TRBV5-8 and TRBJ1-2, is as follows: EAGVTQSPTHLIKTRGQQATLRCSPISGHTSVYWYQQALGLGLQFLLWYDEGEERNRGNFPPRFSGRQFPNYSSELNVNALELEDSALYLCASSLVVEEPPKSYGYTFGSGTRLTVV.

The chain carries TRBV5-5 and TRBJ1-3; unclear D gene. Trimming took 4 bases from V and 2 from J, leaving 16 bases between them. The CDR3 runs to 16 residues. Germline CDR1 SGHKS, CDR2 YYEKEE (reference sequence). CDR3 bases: TGTGCCAGCAGCCCGGGCCGGGCAACGGCTGGAAACACCATATATTTT. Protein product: CASSPGRATAGNTIYF.

CDR3 coding DNA: TGTGCCAGCAGCGTCTCGGGACTCCCTCGAGGGACCGGGGAGCTGTTTTTT. This gives the protein CASSVSGLPRGTGELFF. The chain combines TRBV9 with TRBJ2-2, with a possible D match to TRBD2 (6 bases). Germline V CDR1 and CDR2: SGDLS, YYNGEE. The CDR3 is 17 amino acids. The V end was cut by 2 bases, the J end by 5 bases, with 19 bases between.

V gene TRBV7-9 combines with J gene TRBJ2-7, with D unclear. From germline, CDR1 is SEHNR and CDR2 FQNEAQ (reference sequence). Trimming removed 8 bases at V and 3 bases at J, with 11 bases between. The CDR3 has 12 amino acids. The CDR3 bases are TGTGCCAGCCTCGGGCTAGGCTACGAGCAGTACTTC. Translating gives CASLGLGYEQYF. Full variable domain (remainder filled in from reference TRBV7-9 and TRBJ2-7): DTGVSQNPRHKITKRGQNVTFRCDPISEHNRLYWYRQTLGQGPEFLTYFQNEAQLEKSRLLSDRFSAERPKGSFSTLEIQRTEQGDSAMYLCASLGLGYEQYFGPGTRLTVT.

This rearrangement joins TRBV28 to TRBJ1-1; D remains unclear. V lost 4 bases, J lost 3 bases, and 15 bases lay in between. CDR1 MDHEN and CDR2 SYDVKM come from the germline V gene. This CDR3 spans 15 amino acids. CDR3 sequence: CASSSRTGADTEAFF. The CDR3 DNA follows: TGTGCCAGCAGTTCAAGGACGGGAGCGGACACTGAAGCTTTCTTT.

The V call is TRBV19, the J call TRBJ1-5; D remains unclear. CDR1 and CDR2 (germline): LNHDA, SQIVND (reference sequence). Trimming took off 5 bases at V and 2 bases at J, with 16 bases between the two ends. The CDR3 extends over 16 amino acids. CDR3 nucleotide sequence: TGTGCCAGTAGTCCACGGGGAGGGATGGGCAATCAGCCCCAGCATTTT. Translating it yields CASSPRGGMGNQPQHF.

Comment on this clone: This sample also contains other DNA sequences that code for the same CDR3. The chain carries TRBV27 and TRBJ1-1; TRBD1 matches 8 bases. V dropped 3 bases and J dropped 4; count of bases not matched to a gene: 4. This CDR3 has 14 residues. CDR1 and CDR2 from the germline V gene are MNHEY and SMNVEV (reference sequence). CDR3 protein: CASSFLDRGTEAFF. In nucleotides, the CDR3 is TGTGCCAGCAGTTTTCTCGACAGGGGCACTGAAGCTTTCTTT.

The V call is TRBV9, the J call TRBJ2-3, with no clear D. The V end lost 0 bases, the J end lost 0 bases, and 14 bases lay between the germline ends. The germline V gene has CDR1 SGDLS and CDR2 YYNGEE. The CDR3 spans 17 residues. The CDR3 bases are TGTGCCAGCAGCGTAGCCTCCAACGCGGCTAGCACAGATACGCAGTATTTT. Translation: CASSVASNAASTDTQYF.

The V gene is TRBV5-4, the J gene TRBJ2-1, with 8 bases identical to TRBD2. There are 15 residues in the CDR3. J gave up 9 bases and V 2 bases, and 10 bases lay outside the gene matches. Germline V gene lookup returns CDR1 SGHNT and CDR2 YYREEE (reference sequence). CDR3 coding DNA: TGTGCCAGCAGCTTACCGGGACTAGGGTTCTTTGAGCAGTTCTTC. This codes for CASSLPGLGFFEQFF.

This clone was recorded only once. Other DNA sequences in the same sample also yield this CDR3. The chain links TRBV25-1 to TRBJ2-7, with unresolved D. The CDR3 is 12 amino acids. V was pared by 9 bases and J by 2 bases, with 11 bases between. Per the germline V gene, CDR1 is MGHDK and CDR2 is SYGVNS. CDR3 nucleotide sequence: TGTGCCAGTTCGGGCGGCCCCTACGAGCAGTACTTC. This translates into CASSGGPYEQYF.

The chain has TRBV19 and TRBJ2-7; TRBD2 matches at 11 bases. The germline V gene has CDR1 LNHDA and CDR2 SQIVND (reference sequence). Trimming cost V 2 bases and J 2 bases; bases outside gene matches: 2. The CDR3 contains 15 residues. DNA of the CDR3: TGTGCCAGTAGTATACTAGCGGGAGGAACCTACGAGCAGTACTTC. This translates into CASSILAGGTYEQYF.

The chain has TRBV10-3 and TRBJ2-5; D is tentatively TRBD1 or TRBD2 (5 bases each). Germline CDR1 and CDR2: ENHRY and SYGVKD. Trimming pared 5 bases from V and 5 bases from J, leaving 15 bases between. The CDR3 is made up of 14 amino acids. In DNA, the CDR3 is TGTGCCATCAGTCCCGGGCCCGAGGGGGAGACCCAGTACTTC. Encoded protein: CAISPGPEGETQYF.

The CDR3 DNA is TGTGCCAGCAGTTACTCTTCGGGGTTGGCTGGCTACACCTTC. Translation: CASSYSSGLAGYTF. The genes are TRBV6-5 and TRBJ1-2, with no clear D. Germline lookup yields CDR1 MNHEY and CDR2 SVGAGI. V was clipped by 0 bases and J by 7 bases, with 12 bases between them. There are 14 residues in the CDR3.

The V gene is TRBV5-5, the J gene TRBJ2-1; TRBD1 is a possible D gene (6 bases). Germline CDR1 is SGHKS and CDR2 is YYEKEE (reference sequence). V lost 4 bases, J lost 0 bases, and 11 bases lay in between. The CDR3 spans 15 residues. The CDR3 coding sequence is TGTGCCAGCAGCACCGACAGGAGCTCCTACAATGAGCAGTTCTTC. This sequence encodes CASSTDRSSYNEQFF.

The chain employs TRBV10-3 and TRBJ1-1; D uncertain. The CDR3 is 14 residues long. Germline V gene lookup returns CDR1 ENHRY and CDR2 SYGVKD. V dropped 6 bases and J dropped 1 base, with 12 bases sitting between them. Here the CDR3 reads CAISQHPGNTEAFF. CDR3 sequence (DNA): TGTGCCATCAGCCAACACCCAGGGAACACTGAAGCTTTCTTT.

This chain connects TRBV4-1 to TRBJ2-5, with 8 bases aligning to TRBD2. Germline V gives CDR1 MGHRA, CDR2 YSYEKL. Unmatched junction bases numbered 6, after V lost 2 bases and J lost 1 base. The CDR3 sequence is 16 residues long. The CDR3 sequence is CASSQRPGTSQETQYF. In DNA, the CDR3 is TGCGCCAGCAGCCAACGTCCCGGGACTAGCCAAGAGACCCAGTACTTC.

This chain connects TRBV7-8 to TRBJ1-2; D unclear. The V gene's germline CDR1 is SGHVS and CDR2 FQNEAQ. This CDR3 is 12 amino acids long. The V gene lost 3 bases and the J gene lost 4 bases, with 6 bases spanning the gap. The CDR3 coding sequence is TGTGCCAGCAGCTTCTCGGCCTATGGCTACACCTTC. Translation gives CASSFSAYGYTF.

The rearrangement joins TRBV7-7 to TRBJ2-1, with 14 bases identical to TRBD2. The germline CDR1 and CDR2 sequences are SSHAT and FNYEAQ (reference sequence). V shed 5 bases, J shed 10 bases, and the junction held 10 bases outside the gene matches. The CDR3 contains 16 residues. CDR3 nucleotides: TGTGCCAGCAGCCCGAAGACTAGCGGGAGGGCCAAGGAGCAGTTCTTC. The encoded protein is CASSPKTSGRAKEQFF.

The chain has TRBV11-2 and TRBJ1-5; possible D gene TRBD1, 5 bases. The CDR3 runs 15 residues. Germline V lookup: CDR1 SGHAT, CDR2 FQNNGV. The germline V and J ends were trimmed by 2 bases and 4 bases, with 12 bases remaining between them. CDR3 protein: CASSLSSGPNQPQHF. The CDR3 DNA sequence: TGTGCCAGCAGCTTATCCTCAGGGCCAAATCAGCCCCAGCATTTT.